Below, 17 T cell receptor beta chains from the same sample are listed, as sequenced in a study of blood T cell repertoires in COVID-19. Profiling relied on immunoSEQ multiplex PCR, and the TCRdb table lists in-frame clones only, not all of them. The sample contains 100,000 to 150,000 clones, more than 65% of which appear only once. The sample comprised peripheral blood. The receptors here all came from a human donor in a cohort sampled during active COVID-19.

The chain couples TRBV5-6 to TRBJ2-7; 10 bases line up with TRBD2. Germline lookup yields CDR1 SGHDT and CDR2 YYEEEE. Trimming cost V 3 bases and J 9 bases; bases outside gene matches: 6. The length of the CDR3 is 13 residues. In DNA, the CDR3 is TGTGCCAGCAGCTGGAGCGGGAGGGCCGGGCAGTACTTC. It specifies CASSWSGRAGQYF.

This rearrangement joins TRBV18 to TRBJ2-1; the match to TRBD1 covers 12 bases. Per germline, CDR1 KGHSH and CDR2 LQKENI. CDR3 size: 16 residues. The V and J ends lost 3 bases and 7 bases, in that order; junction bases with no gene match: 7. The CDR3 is CASSPSGQGARNEQFF. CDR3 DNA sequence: TGTGCCAGCTCACCCTCGGGACAGGGGGCTAGGAATGAGCAGTTCTTC.

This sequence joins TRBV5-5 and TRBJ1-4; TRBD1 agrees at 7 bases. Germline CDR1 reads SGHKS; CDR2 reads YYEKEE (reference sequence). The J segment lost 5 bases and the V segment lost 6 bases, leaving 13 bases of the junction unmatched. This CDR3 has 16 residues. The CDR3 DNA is TGTGCCAGCACCCAAACTCCGGTGACAGGGAATGAAAAACTGTTTTTT. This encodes CASTQTPVTGNEKLFF.

In DNA form, the CDR3 reads TGCAGTGCTAGTCGACAAGCTTCTAACTATGGCTACACCTTC. This codes for CSASRQASNYGYTF. V and J are TRBV20-1 and TRBJ1-2; D unclear. Between the trimmed V and J ends, which lost 3 bases and 0 bases, there was a span of 11 bases. Germline V gene sequence: CDR1 DFQATT, CDR2 SNEGSKA (reference sequence). This CDR3 has 14 residues.

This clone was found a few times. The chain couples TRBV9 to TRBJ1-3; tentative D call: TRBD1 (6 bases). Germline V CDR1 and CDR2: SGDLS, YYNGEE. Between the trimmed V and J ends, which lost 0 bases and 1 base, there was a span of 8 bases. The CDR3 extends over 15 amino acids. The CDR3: CASSVGQGSGNTIYF. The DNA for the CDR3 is TGTGCCAGCAGCGTAGGGCAGGGGTCTGGAAACACCATATATTTT.

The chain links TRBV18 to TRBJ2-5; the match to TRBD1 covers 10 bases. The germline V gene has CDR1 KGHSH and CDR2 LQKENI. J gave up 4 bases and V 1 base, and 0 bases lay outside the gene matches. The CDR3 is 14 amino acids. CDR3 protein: CASSPRQGAETQYF. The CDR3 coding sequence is TGTGCCAGCTCACCACGACAGGGGGCAGAGACCCAGTACTTC.

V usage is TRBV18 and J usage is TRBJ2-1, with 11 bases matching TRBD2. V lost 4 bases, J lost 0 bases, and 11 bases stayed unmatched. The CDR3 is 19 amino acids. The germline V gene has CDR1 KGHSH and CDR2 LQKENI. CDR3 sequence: CASSRTLAGDTSSYNEQFF. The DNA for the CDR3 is TGTGCCAGCTCACGGACACTAGCGGGGGATACGAGCTCCTACAATGAGCAGTTCTTC.

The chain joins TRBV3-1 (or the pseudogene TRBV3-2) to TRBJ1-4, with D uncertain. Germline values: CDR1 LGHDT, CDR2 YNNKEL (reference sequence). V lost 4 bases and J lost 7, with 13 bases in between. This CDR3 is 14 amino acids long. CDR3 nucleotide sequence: TGTGCCAGCAGCCCCGTCGCGAGGGCTGAAAAACTGTTTTTT. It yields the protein CASSPVARAEKLFF.

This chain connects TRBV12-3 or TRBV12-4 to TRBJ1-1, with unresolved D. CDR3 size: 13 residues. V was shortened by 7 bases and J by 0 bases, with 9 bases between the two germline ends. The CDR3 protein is CASMHAMNTEAFF. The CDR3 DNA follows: TGTGCCAGCATGCACGCTATGAACACTGAAGCTTTCTTT.

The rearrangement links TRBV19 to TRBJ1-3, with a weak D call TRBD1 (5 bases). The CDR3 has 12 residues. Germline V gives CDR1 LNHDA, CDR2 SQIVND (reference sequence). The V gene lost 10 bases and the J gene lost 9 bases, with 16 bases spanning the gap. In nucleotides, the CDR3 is TGTGCCAAAGAGGGGACTTTGGGCACCATATATTTT. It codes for CAKEGTLGTIYF.

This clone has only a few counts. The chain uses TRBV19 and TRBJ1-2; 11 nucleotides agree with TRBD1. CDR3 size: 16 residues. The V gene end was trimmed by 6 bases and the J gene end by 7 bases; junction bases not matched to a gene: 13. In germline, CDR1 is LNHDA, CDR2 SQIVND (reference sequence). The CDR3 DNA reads TGTGCCAGTAGCCCCGGAAGGACAGGGGGCGAGTTTGGCTACACCTTC. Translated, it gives CASSPGRTGGEFGYTF.

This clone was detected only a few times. As DNA, the CDR3 is TGTGCCAGTAGAGGGACAGGGGGATTTGATGGCTACACCTTC. Translating it yields CASRGTGGFDGYTF. The rearrangement joins TRBV19 to TRBJ1-2, with 11 bases lining up with TRBD1. The germline V gene has CDR1 LNHDA and CDR2 SQIVND (reference sequence). V lost 6 bases, J lost 6 bases, and 6 bases stayed unmatched. The CDR3 spans 14 residues.

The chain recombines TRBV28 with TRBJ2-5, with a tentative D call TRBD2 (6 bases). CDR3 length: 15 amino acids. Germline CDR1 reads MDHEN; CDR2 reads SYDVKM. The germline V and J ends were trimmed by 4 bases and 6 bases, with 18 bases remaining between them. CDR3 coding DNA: TGTGCCAGCAGTTCCTTCGGACTACTTCATAAGACCCAGTACTTC. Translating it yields CASSSFGLLHKTQYF.

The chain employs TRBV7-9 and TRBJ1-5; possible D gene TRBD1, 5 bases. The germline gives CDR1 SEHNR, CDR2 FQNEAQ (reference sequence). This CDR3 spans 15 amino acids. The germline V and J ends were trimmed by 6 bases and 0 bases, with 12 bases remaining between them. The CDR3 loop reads CASSRGDGSNQPQHF. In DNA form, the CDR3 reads TGTGCCAGCAGTCGGGGGGACGGTAGCAATCAGCCCCAGCATTTT. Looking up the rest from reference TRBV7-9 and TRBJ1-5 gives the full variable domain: DTGVSQNPRHKITKRGQNVTFRCDPISEHNRLYWYRQTLGQGPEFLTYFQNEAQLEKSRLLSDRFSAERPKGSFSTLEIQRTEQGDSAMYLCASSRGDGSNQPQHFGDGTRLSIL.

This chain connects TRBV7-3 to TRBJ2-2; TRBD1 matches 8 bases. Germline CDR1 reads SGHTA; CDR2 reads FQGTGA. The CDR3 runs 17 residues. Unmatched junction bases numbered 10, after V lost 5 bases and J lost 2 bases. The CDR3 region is CASSPRDRSLNTGELFF. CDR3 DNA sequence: TGTGCCAGCAGCCCGCGGGACAGGAGCCTCAACACCGGGGAGCTGTTTTTT.

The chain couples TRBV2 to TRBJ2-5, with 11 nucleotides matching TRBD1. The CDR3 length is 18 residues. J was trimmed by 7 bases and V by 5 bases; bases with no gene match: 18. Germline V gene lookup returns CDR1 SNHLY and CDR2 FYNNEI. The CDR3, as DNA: TGTGCCAGCAGTCGCCGGGACAGGGGGTTGGGAAGGGAAGGGACCCAGTACTTC. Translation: CASSRRDRGLGREGTQYF.

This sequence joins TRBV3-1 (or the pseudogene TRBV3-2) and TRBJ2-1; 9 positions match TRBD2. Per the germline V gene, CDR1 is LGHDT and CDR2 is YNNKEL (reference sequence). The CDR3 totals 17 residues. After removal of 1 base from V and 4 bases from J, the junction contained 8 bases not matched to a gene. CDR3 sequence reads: CASSQGGGLAIYNEQFF. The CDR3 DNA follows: TGTGCCAGCAGCCAAGGGGGAGGACTAGCGATATACAATGAGCAGTTCTTC.